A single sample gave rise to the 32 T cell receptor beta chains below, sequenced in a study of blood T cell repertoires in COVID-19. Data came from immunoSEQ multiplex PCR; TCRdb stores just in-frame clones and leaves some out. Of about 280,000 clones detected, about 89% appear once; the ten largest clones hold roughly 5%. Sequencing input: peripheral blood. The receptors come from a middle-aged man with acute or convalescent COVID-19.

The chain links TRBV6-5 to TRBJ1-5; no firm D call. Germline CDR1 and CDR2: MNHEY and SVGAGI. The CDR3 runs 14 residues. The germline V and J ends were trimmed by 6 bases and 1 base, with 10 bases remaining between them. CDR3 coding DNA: TGTGCCAGCAGCGCAACCTACAGCAATCAGCCCCAGCATTTT. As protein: CASSATYSNQPQHF.

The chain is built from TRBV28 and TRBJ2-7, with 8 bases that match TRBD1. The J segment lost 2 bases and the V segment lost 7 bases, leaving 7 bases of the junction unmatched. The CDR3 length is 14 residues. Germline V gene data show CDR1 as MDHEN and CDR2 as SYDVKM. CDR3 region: CASKPGGAPYEQYF. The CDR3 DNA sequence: TGTGCCAGCAAACCAGGGGGCGCTCCCTACGAGCAGTACTTC.

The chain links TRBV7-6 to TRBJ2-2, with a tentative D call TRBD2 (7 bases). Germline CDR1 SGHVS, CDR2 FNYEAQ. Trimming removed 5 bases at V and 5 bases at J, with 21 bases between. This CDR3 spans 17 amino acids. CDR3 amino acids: CASSPPLGGGWTGELFF. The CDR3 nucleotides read TGTGCCAGCAGCCCCCCCTTGGGGGGGGGCTGGACCGGGGAGCTGTTTTTT.

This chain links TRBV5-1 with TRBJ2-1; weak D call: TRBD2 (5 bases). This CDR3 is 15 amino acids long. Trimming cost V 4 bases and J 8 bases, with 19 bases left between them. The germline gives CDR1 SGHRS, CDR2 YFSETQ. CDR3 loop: CASSRAKTITDEQFF. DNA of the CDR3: TGCGCCAGCAGCCGCGCGAAGACTATCACGGATGAGCAGTTCTTC.

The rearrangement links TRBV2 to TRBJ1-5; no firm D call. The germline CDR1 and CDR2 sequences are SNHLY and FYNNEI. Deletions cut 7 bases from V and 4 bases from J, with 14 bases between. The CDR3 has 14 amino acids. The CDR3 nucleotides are TGTGCCAGCACTGGGCCCGGGAAGAATCAGCCCCAGCATTTT. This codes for CASTGPGKNQPQHF.

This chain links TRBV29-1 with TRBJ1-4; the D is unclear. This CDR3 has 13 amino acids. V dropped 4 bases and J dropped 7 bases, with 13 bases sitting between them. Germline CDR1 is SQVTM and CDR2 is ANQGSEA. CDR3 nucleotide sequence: TGCAGCGTTGTGTCGGGGAAAGGTGAAAAACTGTTTTTT. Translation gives CSVVSGKGEKLFF.

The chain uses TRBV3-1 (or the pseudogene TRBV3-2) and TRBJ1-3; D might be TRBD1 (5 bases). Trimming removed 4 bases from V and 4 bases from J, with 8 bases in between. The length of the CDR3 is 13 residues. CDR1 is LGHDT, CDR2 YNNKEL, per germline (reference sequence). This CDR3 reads CASSPRTGNTIYF. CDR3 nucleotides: TGTGCCAGCAGCCCACGGACAGGAAACACCATATATTTT.

Here the CDR3 reads CASSQGSQLGFEQYF. CDR3 nucleotides: TGTGCCAGCAGCCAAGGATCACAGCTGGGTTTCGAGCAGTACTTC. The chain has TRBV11-3 and TRBJ2-7; D uncertain. CDR1 and CDR2 (germline): SGHNT, YENEEA. The CDR3 runs 15 residues. The V gene lost 5 bases and the J gene lost 6 bases, with 20 bases spanning the gap.

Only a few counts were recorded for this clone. The CDR3 here is CASSPPGFTEAFF. DNA for the CDR3: TGTGCCAGCAGCCCCCCCGGGTTCACTGAAGCTTTCTTT. J is TRBJ1-1 and V is TRBV7-9; D not certain. Trimming left V 5 bases short and J 4 bases short, with 11 bases between. The CDR3 has 13 amino acids. Germline assignment: CDR1 SEHNR and CDR2 FQNEAQ (reference sequence).

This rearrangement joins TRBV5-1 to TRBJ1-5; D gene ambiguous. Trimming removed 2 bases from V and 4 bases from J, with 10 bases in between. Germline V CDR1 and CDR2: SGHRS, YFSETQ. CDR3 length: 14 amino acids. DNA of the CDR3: TGCGCCAGCAGCTTAGATGCGGGGAATCAGCCCCAGCATTTT. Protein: CASSLDAGNQPQHF.

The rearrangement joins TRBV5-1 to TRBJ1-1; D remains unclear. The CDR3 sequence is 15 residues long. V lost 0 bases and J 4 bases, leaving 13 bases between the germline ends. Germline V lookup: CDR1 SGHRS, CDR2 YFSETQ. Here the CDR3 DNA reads TGCGCCAGCAGCTTGGCCCTAGGCAGTCTCACTGAAGCTTTCTTT. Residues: CASSLALGSLTEAFF. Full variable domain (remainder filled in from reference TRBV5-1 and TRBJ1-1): KAGVTQTPRYLIKTRGQQVTLSCSPISGHRSVSWYQQTPGQGLQFLFEYFSETQRNKGNFPGRFSGRQFSNSRSEMNVSTLELGDSALYLCASSLALGSLTEAFFGQGTRLTVV.

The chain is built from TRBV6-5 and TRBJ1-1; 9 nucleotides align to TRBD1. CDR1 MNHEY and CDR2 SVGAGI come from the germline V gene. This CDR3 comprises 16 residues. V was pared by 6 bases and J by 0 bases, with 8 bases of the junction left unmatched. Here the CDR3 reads CASSYLGQGMNTEAFF. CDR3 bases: TGTGCCAGCAGCTACCTGGGACAGGGCATGAACACTGAAGCTTTCTTT.

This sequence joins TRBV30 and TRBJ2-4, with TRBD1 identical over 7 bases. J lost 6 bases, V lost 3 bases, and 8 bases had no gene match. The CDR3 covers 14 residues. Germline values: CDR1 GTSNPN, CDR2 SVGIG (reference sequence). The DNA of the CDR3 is TGTGCCTGGAGCAGACGGGACAGTCCAAACATTCAGTACTTC. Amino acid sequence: CAWSRRDSPNIQYF.

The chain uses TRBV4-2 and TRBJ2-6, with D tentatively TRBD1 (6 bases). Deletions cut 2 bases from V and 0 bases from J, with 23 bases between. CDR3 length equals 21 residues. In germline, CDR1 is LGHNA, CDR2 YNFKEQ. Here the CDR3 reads CASSQRAGADFYPSGANVLTF. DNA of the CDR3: TGTGCCAGCAGCCAAAGGGCAGGGGCCGACTTCTACCCCTCTGGGGCCAACGTCCTGACTTTC.

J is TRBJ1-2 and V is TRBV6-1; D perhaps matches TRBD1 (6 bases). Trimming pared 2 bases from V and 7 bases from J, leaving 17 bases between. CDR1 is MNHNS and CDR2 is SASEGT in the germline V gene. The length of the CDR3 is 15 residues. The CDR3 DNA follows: TGTGCCAGCAGTGAAAGGACAGCCCCGAGGGTTGGCTACACCTTC. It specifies CASSERTAPRVGYTF.

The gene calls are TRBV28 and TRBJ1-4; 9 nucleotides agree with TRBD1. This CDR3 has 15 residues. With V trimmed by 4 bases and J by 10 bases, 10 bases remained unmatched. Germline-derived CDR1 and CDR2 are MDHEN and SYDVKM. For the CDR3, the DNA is TGTGCCAGCAGTTCCCTCGGACAGGGGTTAGGAAAACTGTTTTTT. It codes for CASSSLGQGLGKLFF. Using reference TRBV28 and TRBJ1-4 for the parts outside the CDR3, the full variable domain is DVKVTQSSRYLVKRTGEKVFLECVQDMDHENMFWYRQDPGLGLRLIYFSYDVKMKEKGDIPEGYSVSREKKERFSLILESASTNQTSMYLCASSSLGQGLGKLFFGSGTQLSVL.

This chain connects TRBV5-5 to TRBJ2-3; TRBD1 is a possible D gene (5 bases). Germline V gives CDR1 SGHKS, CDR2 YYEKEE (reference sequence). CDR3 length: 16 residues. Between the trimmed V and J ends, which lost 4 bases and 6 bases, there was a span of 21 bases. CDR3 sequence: CASSRSPGSVLDTQYF. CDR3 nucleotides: TGTGCCAGCAGCCGGAGTCCAGGGTCCGTGTTGGATACGCAGTATTTT.

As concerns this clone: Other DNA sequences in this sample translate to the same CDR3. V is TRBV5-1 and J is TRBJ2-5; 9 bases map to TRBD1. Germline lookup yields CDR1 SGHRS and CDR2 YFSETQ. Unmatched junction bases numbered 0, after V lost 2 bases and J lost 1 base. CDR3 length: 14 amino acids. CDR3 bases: TGCGCCAGCAGCTTACAGGGGGCCCAAGAGACCCAGTACTTC. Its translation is CASSLQGAQETQYF.

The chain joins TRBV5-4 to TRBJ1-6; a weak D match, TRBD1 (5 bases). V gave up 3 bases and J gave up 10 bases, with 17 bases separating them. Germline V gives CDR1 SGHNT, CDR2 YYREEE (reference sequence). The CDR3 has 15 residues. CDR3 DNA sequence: TGTGCCAGCAGCTCCTATAAAGGCCAGGGATCACCCCTCCACTTT. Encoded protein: CASSSYKGQGSPLHF. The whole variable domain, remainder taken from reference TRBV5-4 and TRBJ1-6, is ETGVTQSPTHLIKTRGQQVTLRCSSQSGHNTVSWYQQALGQGPQFIFQYYREEENGRGNFPPRFSGLQFPNYSSELNVNALELDDSALYLCASSSYKGQGSPLHFGNGTRLTVT.

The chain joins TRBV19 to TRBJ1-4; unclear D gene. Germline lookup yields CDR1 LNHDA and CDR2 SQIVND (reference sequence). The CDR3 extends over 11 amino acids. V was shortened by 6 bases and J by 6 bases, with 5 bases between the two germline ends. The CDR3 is CASRRDEKLFF. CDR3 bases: TGTGCCAGTAGGAGGGATGAAAAACTGTTTTTT.

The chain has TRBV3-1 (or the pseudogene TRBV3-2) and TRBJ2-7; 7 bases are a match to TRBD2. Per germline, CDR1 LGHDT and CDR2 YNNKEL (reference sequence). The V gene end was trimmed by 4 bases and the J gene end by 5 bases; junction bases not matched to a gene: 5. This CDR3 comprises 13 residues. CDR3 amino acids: CASSRRGVDEQYF. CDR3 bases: TGTGCCAGCAGCCGACGGGGGGTCGACGAGCAGTACTTC.

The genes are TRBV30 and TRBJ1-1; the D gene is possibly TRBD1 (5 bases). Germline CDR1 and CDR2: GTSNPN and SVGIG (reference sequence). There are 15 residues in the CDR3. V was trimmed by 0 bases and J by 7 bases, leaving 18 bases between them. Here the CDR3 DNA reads TGTGCCTGGAGTGTACTCTATTTAAAGGGGAATGAAGCTTTCTTT. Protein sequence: CAWSVLYLKGNEAFF. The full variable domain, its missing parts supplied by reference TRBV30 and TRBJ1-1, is SQTIHQWPATLVQPVGSPLSLECTVEGTSNPNLYWYRQAAGRGLQLLFYSVGIGQISSEVPQNLSASRPQDRQFILSSKKLLLSDSGFYLCAWSVLYLKGNEAFFGQGTRLTVV.

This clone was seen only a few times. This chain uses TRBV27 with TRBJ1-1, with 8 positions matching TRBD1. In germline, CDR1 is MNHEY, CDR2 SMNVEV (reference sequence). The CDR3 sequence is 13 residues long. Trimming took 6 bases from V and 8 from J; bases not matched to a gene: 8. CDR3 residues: CASRNGQGGEAFF. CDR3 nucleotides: TGTGCCAGCAGAAATGGACAGGGAGGGGAAGCTTTCTTT.

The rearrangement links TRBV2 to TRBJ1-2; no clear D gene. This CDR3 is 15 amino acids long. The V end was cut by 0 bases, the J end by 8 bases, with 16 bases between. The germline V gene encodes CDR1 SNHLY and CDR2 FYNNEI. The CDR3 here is CASSEAARTHSGYTF. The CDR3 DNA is TGTGCCAGCAGTGAAGCGGCGAGAACCCACAGCGGCTACACCTTC.

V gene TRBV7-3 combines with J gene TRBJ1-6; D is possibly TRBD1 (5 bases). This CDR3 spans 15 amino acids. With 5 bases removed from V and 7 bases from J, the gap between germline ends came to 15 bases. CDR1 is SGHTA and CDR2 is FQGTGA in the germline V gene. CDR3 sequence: CASSPGRGRNSPLHF. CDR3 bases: TGTGCCAGCAGCCCCGGTCGGGGGAGGAATTCACCCCTCCACTTT. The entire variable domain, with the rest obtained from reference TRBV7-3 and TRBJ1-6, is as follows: GAGVSQTPSNKVTEKGKYVELRCDPISGHTALYWYRQSLGQGPEFLIYFQGTGAADDSGLPNDRFFAVRPEGSVSTLKIQRTERGDSAVYLCASSPGRGRNSPLHFGNGTRLTVT.

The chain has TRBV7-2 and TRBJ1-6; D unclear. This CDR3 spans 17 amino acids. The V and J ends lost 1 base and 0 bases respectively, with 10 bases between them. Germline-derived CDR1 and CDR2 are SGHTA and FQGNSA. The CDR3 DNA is TGTGCCAGCAGCTTAGAATTCGGGAGCTCCTATAATTCACCCCTCCACTTT. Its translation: CASSLEFGSSYNSPLHF.

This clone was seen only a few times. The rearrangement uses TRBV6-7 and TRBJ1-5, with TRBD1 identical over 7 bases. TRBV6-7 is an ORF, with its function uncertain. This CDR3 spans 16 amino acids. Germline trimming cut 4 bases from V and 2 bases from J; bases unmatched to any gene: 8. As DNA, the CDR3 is TGTGCCAGCAGTTCCCTAACAGGGGCTGGCAATCAGCCCCAGCATTTT. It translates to CASSSLTGAGNQPQHF.

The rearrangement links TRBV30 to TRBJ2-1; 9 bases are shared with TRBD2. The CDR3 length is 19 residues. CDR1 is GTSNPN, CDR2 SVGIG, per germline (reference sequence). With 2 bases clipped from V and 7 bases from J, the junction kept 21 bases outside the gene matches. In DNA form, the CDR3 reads TGTGCCTGGAGTAGGGTCGGCCCTGATCTAGCGGGAATTAGTAATGAGCAGTTCTTC. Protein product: CAWSRVGPDLAGISNEQFF.

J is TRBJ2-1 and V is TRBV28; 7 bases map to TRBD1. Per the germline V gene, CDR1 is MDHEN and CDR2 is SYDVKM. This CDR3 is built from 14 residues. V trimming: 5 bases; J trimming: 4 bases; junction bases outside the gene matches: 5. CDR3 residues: CASSLGTAYNEQFF. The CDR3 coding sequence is TGTGCCAGCAGTCTCGGGACAGCTTACAATGAGCAGTTCTTC.

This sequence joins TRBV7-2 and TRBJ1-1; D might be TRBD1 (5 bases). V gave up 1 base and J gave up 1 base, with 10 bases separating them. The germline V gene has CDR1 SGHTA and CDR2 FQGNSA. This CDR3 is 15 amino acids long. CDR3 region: CASSLVGQGNTEAFF. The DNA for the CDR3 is TGTGCCAGCAGCTTAGTCGGGCAGGGGAACACTGAAGCTTTCTTT.

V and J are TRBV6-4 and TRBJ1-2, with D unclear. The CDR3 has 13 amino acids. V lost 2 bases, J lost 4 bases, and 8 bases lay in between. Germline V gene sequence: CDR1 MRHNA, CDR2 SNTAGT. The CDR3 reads CASSDNSGYGYTF. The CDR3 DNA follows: TGTGCCAGCAGTGACAACTCAGGCTATGGCTACACCTTC.

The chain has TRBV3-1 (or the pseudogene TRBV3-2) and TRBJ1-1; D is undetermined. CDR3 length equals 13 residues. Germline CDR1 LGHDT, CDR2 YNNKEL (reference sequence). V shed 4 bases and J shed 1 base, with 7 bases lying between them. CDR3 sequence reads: CASSPTPNTEAFF. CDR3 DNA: TGTGCCAGCAGCCCGACACCGAACACTGAAGCTTTCTTT.